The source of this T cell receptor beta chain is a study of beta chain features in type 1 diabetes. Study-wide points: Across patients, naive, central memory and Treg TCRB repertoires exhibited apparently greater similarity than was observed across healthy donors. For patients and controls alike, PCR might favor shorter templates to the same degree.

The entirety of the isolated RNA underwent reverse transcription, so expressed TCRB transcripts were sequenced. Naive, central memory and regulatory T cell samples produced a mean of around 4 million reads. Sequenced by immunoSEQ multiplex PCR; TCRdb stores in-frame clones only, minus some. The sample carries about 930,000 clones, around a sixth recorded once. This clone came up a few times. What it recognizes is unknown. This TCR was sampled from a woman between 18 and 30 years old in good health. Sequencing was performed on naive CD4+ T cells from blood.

Here the CDR3 reads CASSIPADTQYF. CDR3 in DNA: TGTGCCAGTAGTATTCCGGCGGATACGCAGTATTTT. The rearrangement uses TRBV19 and TRBJ2-3, with D unresolved. CDR3 length: 12 amino acids. Germline assignment: CDR1 LNHDA and CDR2 SQIVND (reference sequence). Trimming cost V 3 bases and J 6 bases, with 7 bases left between them.